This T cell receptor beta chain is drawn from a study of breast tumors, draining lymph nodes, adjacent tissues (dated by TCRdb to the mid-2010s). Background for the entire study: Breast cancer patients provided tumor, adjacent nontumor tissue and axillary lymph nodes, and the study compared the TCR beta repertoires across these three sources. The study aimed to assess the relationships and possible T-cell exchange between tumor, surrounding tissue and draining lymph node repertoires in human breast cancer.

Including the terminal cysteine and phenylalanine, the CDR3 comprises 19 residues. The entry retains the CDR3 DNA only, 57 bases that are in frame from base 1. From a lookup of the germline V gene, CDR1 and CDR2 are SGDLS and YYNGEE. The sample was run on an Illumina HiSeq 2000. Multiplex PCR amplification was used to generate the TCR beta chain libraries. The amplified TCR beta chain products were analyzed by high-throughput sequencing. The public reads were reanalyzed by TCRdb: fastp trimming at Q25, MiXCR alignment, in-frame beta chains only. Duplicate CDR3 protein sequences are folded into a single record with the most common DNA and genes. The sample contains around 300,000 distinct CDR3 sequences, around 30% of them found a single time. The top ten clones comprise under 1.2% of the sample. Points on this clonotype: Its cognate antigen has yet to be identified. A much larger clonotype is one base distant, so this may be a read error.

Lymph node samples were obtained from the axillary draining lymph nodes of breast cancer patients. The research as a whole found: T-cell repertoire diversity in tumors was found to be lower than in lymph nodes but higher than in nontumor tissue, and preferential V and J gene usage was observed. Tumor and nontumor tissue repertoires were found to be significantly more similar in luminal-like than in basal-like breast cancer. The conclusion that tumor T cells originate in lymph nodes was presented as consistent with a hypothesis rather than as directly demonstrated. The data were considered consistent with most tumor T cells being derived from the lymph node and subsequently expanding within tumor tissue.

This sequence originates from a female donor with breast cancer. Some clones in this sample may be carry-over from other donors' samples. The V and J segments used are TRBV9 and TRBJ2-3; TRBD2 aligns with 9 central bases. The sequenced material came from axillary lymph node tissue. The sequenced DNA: TGTGCCAACAGCGTAGCTGGCGGGAGGGCCCAATCAGGCACAGATACGCAGTATTTT. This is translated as CANSVAGGRAQSGTDTQYF.